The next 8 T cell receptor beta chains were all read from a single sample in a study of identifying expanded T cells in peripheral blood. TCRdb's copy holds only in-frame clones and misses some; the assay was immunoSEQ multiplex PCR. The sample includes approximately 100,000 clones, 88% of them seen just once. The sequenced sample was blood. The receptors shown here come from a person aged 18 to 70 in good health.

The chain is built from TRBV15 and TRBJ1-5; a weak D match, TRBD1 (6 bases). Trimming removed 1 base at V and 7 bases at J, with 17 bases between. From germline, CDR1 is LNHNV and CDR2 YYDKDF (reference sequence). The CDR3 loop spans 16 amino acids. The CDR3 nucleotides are TGTGCCACCAGCAGAGCCCACAGGGAGGAAAGCCAGCCCCAGCATTTT. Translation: CATSRAHREESQPQHF.

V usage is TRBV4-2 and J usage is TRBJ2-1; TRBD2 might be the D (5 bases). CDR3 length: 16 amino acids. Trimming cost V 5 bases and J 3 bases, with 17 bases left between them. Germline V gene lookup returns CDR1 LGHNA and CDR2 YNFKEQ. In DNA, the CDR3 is TGTGCCAGCAGCTTTCCTTCGGGGTTTGGCTACAATGAGCAGTTCTTC. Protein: CASSFPSGFGYNEQFF.

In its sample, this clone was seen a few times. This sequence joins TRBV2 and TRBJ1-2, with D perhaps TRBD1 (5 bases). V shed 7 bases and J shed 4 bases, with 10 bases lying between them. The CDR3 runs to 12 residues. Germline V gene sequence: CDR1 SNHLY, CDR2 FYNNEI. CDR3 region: CASNQGSYGYTF. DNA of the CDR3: TGTGCCAGCAATCAGGGTAGCTATGGCTACACCTTC.

CDR3 sequence: CASSDRGRVNTIYF. The CDR3 DNA is TGTGCCAGCAGCGACAGGGGGAGGGTAAACACCATATATTTT. The chain has TRBV2 and TRBJ1-3, with 9 bases fitting TRBD1. Unmatched junction bases numbered 6, after V lost 6 bases and J lost 6 bases. CDR1 is SNHLY and CDR2 is FYNNEI in the germline V gene. The CDR3 has 14 amino acids.

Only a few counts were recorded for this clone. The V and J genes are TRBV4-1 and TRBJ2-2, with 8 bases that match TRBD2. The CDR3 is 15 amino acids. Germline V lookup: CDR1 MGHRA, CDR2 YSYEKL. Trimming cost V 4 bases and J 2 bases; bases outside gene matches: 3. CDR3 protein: CASSRAGANTGELFF. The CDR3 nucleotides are TGCGCCAGCAGCCGAGCGGGAGCTAACACCGGGGAGCTGTTTTTT.

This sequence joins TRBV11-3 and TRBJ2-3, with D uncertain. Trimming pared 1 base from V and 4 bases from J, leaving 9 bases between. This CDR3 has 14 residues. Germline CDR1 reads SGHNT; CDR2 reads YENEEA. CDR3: CASSLAPTSDTQYF. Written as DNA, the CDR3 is TGTGCCAGCAGCTTAGCCCCGACCTCAGATACGCAGTATTTT.

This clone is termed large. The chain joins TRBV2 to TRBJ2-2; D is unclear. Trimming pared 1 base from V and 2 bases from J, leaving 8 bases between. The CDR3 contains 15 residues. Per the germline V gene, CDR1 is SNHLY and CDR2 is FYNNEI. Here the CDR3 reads CASSEVGLNTGELFF. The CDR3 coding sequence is TGTGCCAGCAGTGAAGTTGGTCTAAACACCGGGGAGCTGTTTTTT.

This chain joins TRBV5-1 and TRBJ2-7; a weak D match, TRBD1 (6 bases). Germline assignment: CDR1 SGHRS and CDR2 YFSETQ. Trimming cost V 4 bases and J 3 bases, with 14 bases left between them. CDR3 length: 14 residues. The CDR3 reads CASSTGTPYYEQYF. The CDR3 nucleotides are TGCGCCAGCAGCACAGGGACGCCGTACTACGAGCAGTACTTC. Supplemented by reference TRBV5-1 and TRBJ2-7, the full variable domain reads KAGVTQTPRYLIKTRGQQVTLSCSPISGHRSVSWYQQTPGQGLQFLFEYFSETQRNKGNFPGRFSGRQFSNSRSEMNVSTLELGDSALYLCASSTGTPYYEQYFGPGTRLTVT.